This entry concerns a single TCR beta chain. These data come from a study of cytomegalovirus exposure and HLA in healthy donors. V lost 4 bases and J lost 2; bases outside the gene matches: 6. CDR1 and CDR2 from the germline V gene are MNHEY and SMNVEV (reference sequence). The length of the CDR3 is 16 residues. Both 60 Vbeta primers and 13 Jbeta primers went into the PCR. Clones were read by immunoSEQ multiplex PCR, and TCRdb kept only the in-frame ones, dropping some. The table includes 90,000 or so clones, 55% to 85% detected once. This receptor was identified in a woman under 30 in good health and CMV-seropositive. The J gene is TRBJ2-1, the V gene TRBV27, with TRBD1 matching over 9 bases. The sequencing input was PBMCs. DNA of the CDR3: TGTGCCAGCAGTTACCGGGACAGGGTGGCCTACAATGAGCAGTTCTTC. Its translation: CASSYRDRVAYNEQFF.